This TCR beta chain was observed in a study of CD4 T cells in relation to SARS-CoV-2 and coronaviruses. Across the whole study: Convalescent patients had median age around 42 years, range roughly 20 to 80.

The CDR3 has 19 residues. Germline CDR1 reads MGHRA; CDR2 reads YSYEKL. Sequencing used immunoSEQ multiplex PCR; TCRdb keeps in-frame clones, though not all of them. The data show tens of thousands of clones, about 90% seen once. About this clone itself: A junction end diverges from the germline sequence, so it may reflect a read error.

The chain joins TRBV4-1 to TRBJ2-7; 12 bases align to TRBD2. Sequenced material: naive CD4+ T cells from PBMCs. Subset noted: naive CD4+ T cells isolated by negative enrichment. This receptor was identified in an adult with COVID-19. In DNA, the CDR3 is TGCGCCAGCAGTCAAGCTTCCCCCGGGACTAGCGGGTACTCCTACGAGCAGTACTTC. Its translation is CASSQASPGTSGYSYEQYF.